The T cell receptor (beta chain) under discussion was sequenced for a study of breast tumors, draining lymph nodes, adjacent tissues (dated by TCRdb to between 2015 and 2016). Regarding the study in general: The study compared TCR beta repertoires across tumor, adjacent nontumor tissue and axillary lymph nodes from breast cancer patients. The study aimed to assess the relationships and possible T-cell exchange between tumor, surrounding tissue and draining lymph node repertoires in human breast cancer.

Inclusive of the bounding cysteine and phenylalanine, the CDR3 is 15 residues long. Only CDR3 DNA is held: 45 bases, read in frame from base 1. CDR1 and CDR2 are drawn from the germline V gene: MDHEN, SYDVKM. Worth noting for this clonotype: Its antigen has not been determined. A junction boundary mismatches the germline segment, possibly from a read error.

The lymph node samples were taken from the axillary draining lymph nodes of breast cancer patients. The study at large found these results: The conclusion that tumor T cells originate in lymph nodes was presented as consistent with a hypothesis rather than as directly demonstrated. Tumor and nontumor tissue repertoires were found to be significantly more similar in luminal-like than in basal-like breast cancer. The data were considered consistent with most tumor T cells being derived from the lymph node and subsequently expanding within tumor tissue. Tumors showed preferential V and J gene usage, and their T-cell repertoire diversity fell below that of lymph nodes yet above that of nontumor tissue.

Instrument on record: Illumina HiSeq 2000. TCR beta chain libraries were generated through multiplex PCR amplification. High-throughput sequencing was used to analyze the amplified TCR beta chain products. Through fastp at Q25 and MiXCR, TCRdb rebuilt clones from the public reads, retaining in-frame beta chains. Every entry covers one CDR3 protein and lists the most common genes and DNA from its rows. This sample is represented by 140,000 to 150,000 distinct CDR3 sequences; 32% of them were singletons. About 2.3% of the sample lies in the top ten. The sequenced material came from axillary lymph node tissue. The TCR was taken from a female donor with breast cancer. Some clones in this sample may be carry-over from other donors' samples. The chain uses TRBV28 and TRBJ2-1; the D gene may be TRBD1 or TRBD2, since each aligns over 5 bases. The CDR3 region: CASSWSRGSYNGQFF. Here is the DNA: TGTGCCAGCAGTTGGTCGAGGGGCTCCTACAATGGGCAGTTCTTC.